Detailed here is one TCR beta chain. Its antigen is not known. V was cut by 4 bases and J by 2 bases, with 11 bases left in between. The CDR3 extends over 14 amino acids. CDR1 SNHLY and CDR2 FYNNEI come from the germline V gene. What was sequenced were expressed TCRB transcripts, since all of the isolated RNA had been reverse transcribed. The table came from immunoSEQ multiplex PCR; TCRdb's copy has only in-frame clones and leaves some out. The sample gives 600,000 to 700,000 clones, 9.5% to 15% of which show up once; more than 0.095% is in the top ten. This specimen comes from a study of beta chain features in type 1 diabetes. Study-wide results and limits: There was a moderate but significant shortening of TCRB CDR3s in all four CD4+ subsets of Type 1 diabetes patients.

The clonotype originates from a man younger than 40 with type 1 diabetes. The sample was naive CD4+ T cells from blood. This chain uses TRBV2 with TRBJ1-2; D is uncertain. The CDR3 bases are TGTGCCAGCAGTGTGAGGGCAGAAAACTATGGCTACACCTTC. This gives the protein CASSVRAENYGYTF.